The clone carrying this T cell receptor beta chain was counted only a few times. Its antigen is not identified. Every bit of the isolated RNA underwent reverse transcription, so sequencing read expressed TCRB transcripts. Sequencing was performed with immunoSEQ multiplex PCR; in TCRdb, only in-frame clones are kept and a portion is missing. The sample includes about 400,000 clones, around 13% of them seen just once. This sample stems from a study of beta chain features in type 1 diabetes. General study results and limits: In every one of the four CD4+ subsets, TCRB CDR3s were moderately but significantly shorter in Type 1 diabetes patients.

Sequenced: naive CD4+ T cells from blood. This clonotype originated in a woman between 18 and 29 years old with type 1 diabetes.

As DNA, the CDR3 is TGTGCCAGCACCCGAGGCGTAGGGAGTACGCAGTATTTT. Its protein is CASTRGVGSTQYF. This chain connects TRBV27 to TRBJ2-3, with TRBD2 as a possible D gene (5 bases). This CDR3 comprises 13 residues. The V gene's germline CDR1 is MNHEY and CDR2 SMNVEV (reference sequence). V dropped 7 bases and J dropped 8 bases, with 16 bases sitting between them.